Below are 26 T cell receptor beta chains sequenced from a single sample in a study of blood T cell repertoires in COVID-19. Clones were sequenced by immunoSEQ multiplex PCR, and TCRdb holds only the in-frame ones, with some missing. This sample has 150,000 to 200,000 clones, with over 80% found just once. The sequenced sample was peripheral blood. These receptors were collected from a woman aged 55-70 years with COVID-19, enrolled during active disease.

CDR3 nucleotide sequence: TGTGCCAGCAGCCAACACGGAGGGGTACAGCCCCAGCATTTT. Translation gives CASSQHGGVQPQHF. This chain connects TRBV5-6 to TRBJ1-5; D may be TRBD1 (5 bases). V dropped 4 bases and J dropped 7 bases, with 15 bases sitting between them. CDR1 is SGHDT, CDR2 YYEEEE, per germline. This CDR3 is 14 amino acids long.

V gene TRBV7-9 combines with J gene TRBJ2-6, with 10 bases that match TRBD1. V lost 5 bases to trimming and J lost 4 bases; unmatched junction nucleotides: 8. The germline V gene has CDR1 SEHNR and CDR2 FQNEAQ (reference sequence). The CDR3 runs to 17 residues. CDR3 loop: CASSSGTGVGGANVLTF. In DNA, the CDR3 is TGTGCCAGCAGCAGCGGGACAGGGGTTGGCGGGGCCAACGTCCTGACTTTC.

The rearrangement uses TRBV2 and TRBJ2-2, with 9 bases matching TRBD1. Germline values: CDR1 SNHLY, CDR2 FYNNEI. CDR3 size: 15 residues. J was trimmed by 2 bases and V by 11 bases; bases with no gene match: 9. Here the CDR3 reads CAYRGQFANTGELFF. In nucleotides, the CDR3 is TGTGCCTACAGGGGGCAGTTTGCTAACACCGGGGAGCTGTTTTTT.

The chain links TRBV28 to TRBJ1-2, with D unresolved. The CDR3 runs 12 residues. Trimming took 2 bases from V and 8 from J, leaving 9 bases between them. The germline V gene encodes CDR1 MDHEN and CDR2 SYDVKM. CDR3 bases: TGTGCCAGCAGTTTAGGAGGGTGGGGCTACACCTTC. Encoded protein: CASSLGGWGYTF.

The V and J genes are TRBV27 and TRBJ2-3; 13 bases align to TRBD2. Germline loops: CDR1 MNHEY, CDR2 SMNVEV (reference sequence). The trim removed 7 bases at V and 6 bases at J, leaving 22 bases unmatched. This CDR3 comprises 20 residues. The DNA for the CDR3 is TGTGCCAGCACCCGTCGGGTTCGAGGACTAGCGGGAGAGGGGGGGGATACGCAGTATTTT. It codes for CASTRRVRGLAGEGGDTQYF.

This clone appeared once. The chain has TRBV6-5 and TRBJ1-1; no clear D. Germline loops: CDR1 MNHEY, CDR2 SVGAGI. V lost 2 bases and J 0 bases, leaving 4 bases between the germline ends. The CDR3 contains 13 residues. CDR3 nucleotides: TGTGCCAGCAGTTACGGCATGAACACTGAAGCTTTCTTT. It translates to CASSYGMNTEAFF.

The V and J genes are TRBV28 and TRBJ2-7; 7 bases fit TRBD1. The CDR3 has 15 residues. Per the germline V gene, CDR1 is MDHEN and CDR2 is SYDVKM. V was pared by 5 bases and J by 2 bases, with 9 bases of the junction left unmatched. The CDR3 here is CASSPWGQPAYEQYF. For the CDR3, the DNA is TGTGCCAGCAGTCCCTGGGGACAGCCAGCCTACGAGCAGTACTTC.

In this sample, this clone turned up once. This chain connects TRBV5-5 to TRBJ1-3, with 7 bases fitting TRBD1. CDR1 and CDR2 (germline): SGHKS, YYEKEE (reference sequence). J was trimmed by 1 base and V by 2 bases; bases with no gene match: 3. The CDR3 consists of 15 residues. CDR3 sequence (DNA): TGTGCCAGCAGCTTCTCACAGGGGTCTGGAAACACCATATATTTT. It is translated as CASSFSQGSGNTIYF.

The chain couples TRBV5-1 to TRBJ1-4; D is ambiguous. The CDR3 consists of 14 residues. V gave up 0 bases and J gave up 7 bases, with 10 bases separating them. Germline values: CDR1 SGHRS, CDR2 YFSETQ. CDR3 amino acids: CASSLAGNSEKLFF. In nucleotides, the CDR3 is TGCGCCAGCAGCTTGGCCGGGAATTCTGAAAAACTGTTTTTT. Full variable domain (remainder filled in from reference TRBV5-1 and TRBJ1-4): KAGVTQTPRYLIKTRGQQVTLSCSPISGHRSVSWYQQTPGQGLQFLFEYFSETQRNKGNFPGRFSGRQFSNSRSEMNVSTLELGDSALYLCASSLAGNSEKLFFGSGTQLSVL.

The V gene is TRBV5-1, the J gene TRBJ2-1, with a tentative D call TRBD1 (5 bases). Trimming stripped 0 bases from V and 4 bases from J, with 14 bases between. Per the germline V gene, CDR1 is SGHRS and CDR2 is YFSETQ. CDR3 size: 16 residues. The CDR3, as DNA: TGCGCCAGCAGCTTGGGGCTACCCGGACAATACAATGAGCAGTTCTTC. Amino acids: CASSLGLPGQYNEQFF.

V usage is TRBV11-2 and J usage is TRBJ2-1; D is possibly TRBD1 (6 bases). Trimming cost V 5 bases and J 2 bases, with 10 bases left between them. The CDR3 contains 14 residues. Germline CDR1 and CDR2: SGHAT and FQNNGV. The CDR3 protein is CASSARTAYNEQFF. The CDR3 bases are TGTGCCAGCAGCGCAAGGACAGCCTACAATGAGCAGTTCTTC.

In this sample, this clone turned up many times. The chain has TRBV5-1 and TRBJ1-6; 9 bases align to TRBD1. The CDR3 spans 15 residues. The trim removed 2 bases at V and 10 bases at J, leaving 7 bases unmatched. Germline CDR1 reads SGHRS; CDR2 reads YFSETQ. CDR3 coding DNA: TGCGCCAGCAGCTTAGGACAGGGGAGACACTCACCCCTCCACTTT. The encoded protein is CASSLGQGRHSPLHF.

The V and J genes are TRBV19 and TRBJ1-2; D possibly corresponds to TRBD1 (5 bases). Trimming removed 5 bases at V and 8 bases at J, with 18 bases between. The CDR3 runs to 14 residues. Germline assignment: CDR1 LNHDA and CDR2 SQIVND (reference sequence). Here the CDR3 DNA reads TGTGCCAGTAGTCACCGGACATTTCTGGGGGGCTACACCTTC. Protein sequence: CASSHRTFLGGYTF.

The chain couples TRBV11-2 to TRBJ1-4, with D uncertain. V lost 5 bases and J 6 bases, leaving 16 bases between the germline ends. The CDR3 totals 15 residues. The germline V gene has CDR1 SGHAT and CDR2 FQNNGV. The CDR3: CASSLGKGGYEKLFF. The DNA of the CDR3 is TGTGCCAGCAGCCTCGGGAAGGGCGGCTATGAAAAACTGTTTTTT. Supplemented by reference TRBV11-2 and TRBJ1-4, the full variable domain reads EAGVAQSPRYKIIEKRQSVAFWCNPISGHATLYWYQQILGQGPKLLIQFQNNGVVDDSQLPKDRFSAERLKGVDSTLKIQPAKLEDSAVYLCASSLGKGGYEKLFFGSGTQLSVL.

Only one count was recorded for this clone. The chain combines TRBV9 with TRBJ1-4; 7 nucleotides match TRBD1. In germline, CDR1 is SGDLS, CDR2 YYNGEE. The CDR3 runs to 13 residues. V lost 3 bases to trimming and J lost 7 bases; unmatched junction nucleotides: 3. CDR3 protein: CASSGQGGEKLFF. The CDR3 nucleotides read TGTGCCAGCAGCGGGCAGGGGGGTGAAAAACTGTTTTTT.

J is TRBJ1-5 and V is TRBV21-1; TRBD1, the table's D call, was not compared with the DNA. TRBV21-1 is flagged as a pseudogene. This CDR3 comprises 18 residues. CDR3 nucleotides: TGTGCCAGCAGCGCGCCCGGGACAGGGGAAAGAGATACTCAGCCCCAGCATTTT. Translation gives CASSAPGTGERDTQPQHF.

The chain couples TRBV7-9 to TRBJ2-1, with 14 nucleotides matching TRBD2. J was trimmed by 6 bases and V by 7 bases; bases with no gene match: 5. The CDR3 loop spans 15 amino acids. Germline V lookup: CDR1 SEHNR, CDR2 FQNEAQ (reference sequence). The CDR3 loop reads CASNPTSGRANEQFF. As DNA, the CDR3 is TGTGCCAGCAACCCGACTAGCGGGAGGGCCAATGAGCAGTTCTTC.

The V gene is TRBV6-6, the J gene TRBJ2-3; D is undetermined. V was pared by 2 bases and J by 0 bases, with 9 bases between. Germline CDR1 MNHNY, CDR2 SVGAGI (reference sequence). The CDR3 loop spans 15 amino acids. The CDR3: CASSYSESSTDTQYF. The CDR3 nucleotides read TGTGCCAGCAGTTACAGTGAGTCTAGCACAGATACGCAGTATTTT.

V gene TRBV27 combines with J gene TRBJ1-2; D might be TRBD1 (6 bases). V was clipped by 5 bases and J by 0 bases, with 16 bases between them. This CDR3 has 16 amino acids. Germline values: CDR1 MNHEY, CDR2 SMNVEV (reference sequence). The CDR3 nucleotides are TGTGCCAGCAGTCCTCACCGAGGGGGAGCTAACTATGGCTACACCTTC. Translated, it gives CASSPHRGGANYGYTF.

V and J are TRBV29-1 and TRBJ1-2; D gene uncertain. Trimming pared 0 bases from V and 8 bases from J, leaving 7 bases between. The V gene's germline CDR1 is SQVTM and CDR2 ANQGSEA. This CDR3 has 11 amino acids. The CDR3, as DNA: TGCAGCGTTGAAGATCGGGGAGGCTACACCTTC. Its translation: CSVEDRGGYTF.

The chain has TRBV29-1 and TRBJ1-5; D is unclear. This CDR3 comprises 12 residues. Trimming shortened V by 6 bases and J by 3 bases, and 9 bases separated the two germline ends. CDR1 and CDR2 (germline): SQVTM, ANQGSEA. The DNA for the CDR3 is TGCAGCGTCGGTGCCCACAATCAGCCCCAGCATTTT. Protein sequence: CSVGAHNQPQHF.

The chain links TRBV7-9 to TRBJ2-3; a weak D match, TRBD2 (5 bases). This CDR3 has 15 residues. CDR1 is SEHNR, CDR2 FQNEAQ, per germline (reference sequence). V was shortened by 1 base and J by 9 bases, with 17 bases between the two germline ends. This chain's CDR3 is CASSLVGGPLNTQYF. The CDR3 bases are TGTGCCAGCAGCTTAGTCGGAGGCCCACTTAACACGCAGTATTTT.

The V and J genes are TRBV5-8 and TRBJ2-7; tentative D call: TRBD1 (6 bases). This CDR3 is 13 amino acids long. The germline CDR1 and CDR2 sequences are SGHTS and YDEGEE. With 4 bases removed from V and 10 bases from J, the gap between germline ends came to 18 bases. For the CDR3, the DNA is TGTGCCAGCAGCCCGGTCGGACAGCCAATACAGTACGTC. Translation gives CASSPVGQPIQYV.

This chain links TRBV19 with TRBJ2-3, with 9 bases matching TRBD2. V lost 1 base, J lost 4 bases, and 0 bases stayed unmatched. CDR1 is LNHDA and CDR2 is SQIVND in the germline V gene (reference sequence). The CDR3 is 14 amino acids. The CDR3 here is CASSIGGRADTQYF. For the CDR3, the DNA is TGTGCCAGTAGTATAGGCGGGAGGGCAGATACGCAGTATTTT.

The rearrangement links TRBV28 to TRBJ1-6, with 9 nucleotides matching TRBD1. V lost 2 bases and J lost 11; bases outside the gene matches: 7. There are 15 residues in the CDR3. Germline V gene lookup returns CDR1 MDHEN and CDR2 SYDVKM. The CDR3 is CASSLATGGPTPLHF. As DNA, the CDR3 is TGTGCCAGCAGTTTAGCAACAGGGGGCCCAACACCCCTCCACTTT.

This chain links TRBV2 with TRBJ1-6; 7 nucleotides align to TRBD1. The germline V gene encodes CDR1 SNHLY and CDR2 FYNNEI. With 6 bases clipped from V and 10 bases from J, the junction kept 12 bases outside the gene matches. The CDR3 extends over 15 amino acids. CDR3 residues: CASRQGIGVRSPLHF. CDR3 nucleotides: TGTGCCAGCAGACAGGGGATTGGGGTTAGATCACCCCTCCACTTT.